These 24 T cell receptor beta chains were all obtained from the same sample, sequenced in a study of blood T cells in healthy people across ages (dated by TCRdb to the mid-2010s). Receptors were amplified or captured by 5' RACE. Sequenced using an Illumina HiSeq 2500. A second PCR of about 6 to 11 cycles was performed with a sample-barcoded 5' primer and a J-beta primer mix. TCRdb reprocessing: public reads trimmed at Q25 with fastp, clones called with MiXCR, in-frame beta chains kept. Here each entry gathers all rows of one CDR3 protein and keeps the most common genes and DNA. The sample data list about 810,000 distinct CDR3 sequences, and 35% to 40% of these were observed just once. The biggest ten clones account for approximately 13% of the sample. The material sequenced was blood. The receptors shown here come from a man younger than 30 in good health.

The chain joins TRBV5-1 to TRBJ2-7, with D possibly matching TRBD2 (5 bases). The CDR3 runs to 12 residues. V shed 5 bases and J shed 5 bases, with 11 bases lying between them. The germline CDR1 and CDR2 sequences are SGHRS and YFSETQ. CDR3 coding DNA: TGCGCCAGCAGGTCGACTATCGACGAGCAGTACTTC. This encodes CASRSTIDEQYF.

This clonotype was found a few times. The chain uses TRBV30 and TRBJ2-7; tentatively, D is TRBD2 (6 bases). The CDR3 totals 14 residues. CDR1 is GTSNPN, CDR2 SVGIG, per germline (reference sequence). The V and J ends lost 3 bases and 4 bases respectively, with 16 bases between them. The CDR3 is CAWRGLEFTYEQYF. The DNA for the CDR3 is TGTGCCTGGAGGGGACTCGAATTTACGTACGAGCAGTACTTC.

This clonotype was seen at least ten times. The J gene is TRBJ1-5, the V gene TRBV12-3 or TRBV12-4; D remains ambiguous. Trimming left V 7 bases short and J 2 bases short, with 15 bases between. This CDR3 contains 15 residues. Here the CDR3 reads CASNSAGGGNQPQHF. In DNA form, the CDR3 reads TGTGCCAGCAACTCCGCCGGCGGGGGCAATCAGCCCCAGCATTTT.

This clonotype has a handful of counts. The chain links TRBV6-1 to TRBJ1-5; D is unresolved. The CDR3 spans 13 residues. Looked up from germline, CDR1 is MNHNS and CDR2 is SASEGT. V was shortened by 1 base and J by 6 bases, with 7 bases between the two germline ends. In nucleotides, the CDR3 is TGTGCCAGCAGTGAAGGTGGGGTTCAGCCCCAGCATTTT. Amino acid sequence: CASSEGGVQPQHF.

The genes are TRBV3-1 and TRBJ2-2; 11 bases are shared with TRBD2. CDR3 length: 17 residues. Germline V gene lookup returns CDR1 LGHDT and CDR2 YNNKEL (reference sequence). V gave up 1 base and J gave up 2 bases; unmatched junction bases: 3. DNA for the CDR3: TGTGCCAGCAGCCAAGGACTAGCGGGGAGCAACACCGGGGAGCTGTTTTTT. Encoded protein: CASSQGLAGSNTGELFF.

About this clonotype itself: Since a much larger clone is just one base distant, this may be a read error. The CDR3 protein is CASSFRGQAQDNEQYF. CDR3 in DNA: TGCGCCAGCAGCTTCCGGGGACAGGCCCAGGACAATGAGCAGTACTTC. This rearrangement joins TRBV5-1 to TRBJ2-7; 8 nucleotides agree with TRBD1. V shed 2 bases, J shed 7 bases, and the junction held 14 bases outside the gene matches. Germline values: CDR1 SGHRS, CDR2 YFSETQ. This CDR3 contains 16 residues.

This chain joins TRBV6-7 and TRBJ2-3; perhaps D is TRBD1 or TRBD2 (5 bases each). TRBV6-7 is an open reading frame, and its role is uncertain. The length of the CDR3 is 14 residues. The V end lost 10 bases, the J end lost 6 bases, and 20 bases lay between the germline ends. This CDR3 reads CATASGTRGDTQYF. The CDR3 DNA is TGTGCCACCGCCTCAGGGACCCGCGGCGATACGCAGTATTTT.

The genes are TRBV3-1 and TRBJ2-3; TRBD1 matches at 7 bases. Germline V gene lookup returns CDR1 LGHDT and CDR2 YNNKEL (reference sequence). CDR3 size: 15 residues. V lost 1 base and J lost 2; bases outside the gene matches: 3. CDR3 sequence: CASSQVGTDTDTQYF. In nucleotides, the CDR3 is TGTGCCAGCAGCCAAGTGGGGACAGACACAGATACGCAGTATTTT.

This clonotype was counted only a few times. The genes are TRBV13 and TRBJ2-5; 10 bases align to TRBD1. The germline V gene encodes CDR1 PRHDT and CDR2 FYEKMQ (reference sequence). The CDR3 totals 17 residues. V lost 5 bases to trimming and J lost 7 bases; unmatched junction nucleotides: 16. CDR3 sequence (DNA): TGTGCCAGCAGCCTTCGACAGGGGGCGACCTTTTCGGGGACCCAGTACTTC. This codes for CASSLRQGATFSGTQYF.

At least ten counts were recorded for this clonotype. V and J are TRBV12-3 or TRBV12-4 and TRBJ1-2; D gene ambiguous. There are 14 residues in the CDR3. With 3 bases removed from V and 4 bases from J, the gap between germline ends came to 12 bases. The CDR3 DNA follows: TGTGCCAGCAGTTTTCTGGGAGCAGCCTATGGCTACACCTTC. Encoded protein: CASSFLGAAYGYTF.

The chain couples TRBV7-2 to TRBJ2-3; 15 bases fit TRBD2. J was trimmed by 3 bases and V by 6 bases; bases with no gene match: 13. The CDR3 extends over 19 amino acids. In germline, CDR1 is SGHTA, CDR2 FQGNSA. The DNA for the CDR3 is TGTGCCAGCAGTTACACCGGGACTAGCGGGGGGAAGAAGACAGATACGCAGTATTTT. Translating it yields CASSYTGTSGGKKTDTQYF.

The V call is TRBV7-2, the J call TRBJ2-1; D may correspond to TRBD1 or TRBD2 (5 bases each). The CDR3 runs 18 residues. V was pared by 4 bases and J by 0 bases, with 19 bases between. Germline V gives CDR1 SGHTA, CDR2 FQGNSA. The CDR3 spells CASSSFPGTRSSYNEQFF. The CDR3 DNA reads TGTGCCAGCAGCTCATTCCCTGGGACCCGCAGCTCCTACAATGAGCAGTTCTTC.

This clonotype has more than one count but fewer than ten. J is TRBJ2-7 and V is TRBV7-2, with D possibly TRBD1 on 6 matching bases. CDR3 length: 15 residues. In germline, CDR1 is SGHTA, CDR2 FQGNSA. V was pared by 5 bases and J by 3 bases, with 17 bases between. The CDR3 sequence is CASSLQRQAHYEQYF. CDR3 coding DNA: TGTGCCAGCAGCCTCCAAAGACAGGCCCACTACGAGCAGTACTTC. The whole variable domain, filled in from reference TRBV7-2 and TRBJ2-7, reads GAGVSQSPSNKVTEKGKDVELRCDPISGHTALYWYRQSLGQGLEFLIYFQGNSAPDKSGLPSDRFSAERTGGSVSTLTIQRTQQEDSAVYLCASSLQRQAHYEQYFGPGTRLTVT.

This clonotype showed up just a few times. V gene TRBV5-5 combines with J gene TRBJ2-5, with unresolved D. Germline assignment: CDR1 SGHKS and CDR2 YYEKEE (reference sequence). With 1 base removed from V and 0 bases from J, the gap between germline ends came to 10 bases. The CDR3 loop spans 15 amino acids. The chain's CDR3 is CASSLRHTYQETQYF. The CDR3 DNA sequence: TGTGCCAGCAGCTTGAGACATACGTACCAAGAGACCCAGTACTTC.

V is TRBV5-1 and J is TRBJ2-3; TRBD1 aligns across 8 bases. V shed 1 base and J 2 bases; nucleotides not matched to a gene: 9. CDR3 length: 17 amino acids. Germline CDR1 reads SGHRS; CDR2 reads YFSETQ. CDR3 sequence reads: CASSLWIQGVNTDTQYF. The CDR3 bases are TGCGCCAGCAGCTTGTGGATACAGGGGGTTAACACAGATACGCAGTATTTT.

The chain combines TRBV18 with TRBJ2-1, with D tentatively TRBD2 (6 bases). V lost 1 base, J lost 0 bases, and 13 bases lay in between. The CDR3 covers 17 residues. The germline V gene has CDR1 KGHSH and CDR2 LQKENI. The CDR3 region is CASSPRFGGPSYNEQFF. The CDR3 region has the DNA TGTGCCAGCTCACCACGTTTCGGGGGTCCCTCCTACAATGAGCAGTTCTTC. Complete variable domain (other parts from reference TRBV18 and TRBJ2-1): NAGVMQNPRHLVRRRGQEARLRCSPMKGHSHVYWYRQLPEEGLKFMVYLQKENIIDESGMPKERFSAEFPKEGPSILRIQQVVRGDSAAYFCASSPRFGGPSYNEQFFGPGTRLTVL.

The chain combines TRBV11-2 with TRBJ2-5; TRBD1 is a possible D gene (6 bases). The J call may be wrong; the DNA end is better matched by TRBJ2-7. CDR1 and CDR2 from the germline V gene are SGHAT and FQNNGV. The CDR3 contains 14 residues. The CDR3 loop reads CASSFEQGIYEQYF. DNA of the CDR3: TGTGCCAGCAGCTTCGAACAGGGAATCTACGAGCAGTACTTC.

The rearrangement links TRBV13 to TRBJ2-5; 9 nucleotides line up with TRBD1. The CDR3 is 15 amino acids. Trimming at V came to 2 bases and at J to 2 bases, leaving 3 bases not matched to a gene. The germline V gene encodes CDR1 PRHDT and CDR2 FYEKMQ (reference sequence). The CDR3 DNA sequence: TGTGCCAGCAGCTTACGGGACAGGGCTCAAGAGACCCAGTACTTC. Protein: CASSLRDRAQETQYF.

As for this clonotype: Just one base apart from a much larger clone, this may be a read error. The chain couples TRBV4-2 to TRBJ1-2, with a tentative D call TRBD1 (6 bases). Looked up from germline, CDR1 is LGHNA and CDR2 is YNFKEQ. This CDR3 contains 15 residues. The CDR3 bases are TGTGCCGGCAGCCAAGATAAGGGGGTACCCTATGGCTACACCTTC. It is translated as CAGSQDKGVPYGYTF.

The CDR3, as DNA: TGTGCCAGCACTAATCGGGGGACAGAAGAGACCCAGTACTTC. Protein: CASTNRGTEETQYF. The chain is built from TRBV6-2 or TRBV6-3 and TRBJ2-5; D possibly corresponds to TRBD1 (7 bases). The V and J ends lost 7 bases and 3 bases respectively, with 15 bases between them. From germline, CDR1 is MNHEY and CDR2 SVGEGT. The CDR3 consists of 14 residues.

V usage is TRBV6-5 and J usage is TRBJ1-5, with TRBD1 matching 7 bases. Germline values: CDR1 MNHEY, CDR2 SVGAGI. The CDR3 covers 16 residues. Trimming cost V 4 bases and J 7 bases; bases outside gene matches: 13. CDR3 protein: CASSSGLTGWGQPQHF. Written as DNA, the CDR3 is TGTGCCAGCAGTTCGGGACTGACAGGGTGGGGGCAGCCCCAGCATTTT.

About this clonotype itself: One junction end disagrees with the germline gene, perhaps due to a read error. The chain joins TRBV6-2 or TRBV6-3 to TRBJ1-5, with 8 bases matching TRBD1. CDR1 MNHEY and CDR2 SVGEGT come from the germline V gene. The CDR3 contains 14 residues. The CDR3 reads CANSWTGSNQPQHF. DNA for the CDR3: TGTGCCAACAGTTGGACAGGGTCTAATCAGCCCCAGCATTTT.

The chain employs TRBV29-1 and TRBJ1-1; 7 nucleotides align to TRBD1. Germline V gene lookup returns CDR1 SQVTM and CDR2 ANQGSEA. This CDR3 comprises 13 residues. CDR3: CSIRSGGDTEAFF. CDR3 nucleotide sequence: TGCAGTATTCGGTCAGGGGGGGACACTGAAGCTTTCTTT.

This clonotype occurred many times. The rearrangement uses TRBV12-3 or TRBV12-4 and TRBJ1-2; tentatively, D is TRBD1 (5 bases). V lost 5 bases and J lost 4, with 17 bases in between. This CDR3 has 15 amino acids. Here the CDR3 reads CASSPGAEITYGYTF. CDR3 nucleotides: TGTGCCAGCAGTCCTGGGGCAGAGATTACCTATGGCTACACCTTC.